The 20 T cell receptor beta chains given below trace back to one sample, sequenced in a study of blood T cell repertoires in COVID-19 (dated by TCRdb to 2020 to 2022). Library prep was done by the immunoSEQ multiplex PCR assay. TCRdb carries this immuneACCESS record with in-frame sequences only. Its versions omit some clonotypes, under half of them owing to an unresolved V gene in the studies checked, with the rest unexplained. In all, the sample holds about 200,000 clones, and 88% of those were seen once. The leading ten clones occupy approximately 6% of the sample. Sample: peripheral blood. The receptors shown here come from a man aged 35 to 55 with active or convalescent COVID-19.

The chain links TRBV6-2 or TRBV6-3 to TRBJ2-5; TRBD2 might be the D (5 bases). Germline V gene sequence: CDR1 MNHEY, CDR2 SVGEGT. The CDR3 totals 13 residues. V was pared by 5 bases and J by 4 bases, with 11 bases between. CDR3 residues: CASSATRLETQYF. The CDR3 nucleotides are TGTGCCAGCAGTGCAACTAGGTTAGAGACCCAGTACTTC.

This clone appeared once. This sequence joins TRBV5-8 and TRBJ1-6; no clear D gene. The CDR3 is made up of 12 amino acids. CDR1 is SGHTS, CDR2 YDEGEE, per germline. V was cut by 2 bases and J by 10 bases, with 7 bases left in between. CDR3 loop: CASSFRGSPLHF. In nucleotides, the CDR3 is TGTGCCAGCAGCTTTCGAGGATCACCCCTCCACTTT.

This chain uses TRBV5-8 with TRBJ2-5; 7 bases match TRBD1. J gave up 4 bases and V 1 base, and 1 base lay outside the gene matches. This CDR3 spans 13 amino acids. The germline V gene encodes CDR1 SGHTS and CDR2 YDEGEE. The CDR3 DNA reads as TGTGCCAGCAGCTTGACAGGGGTAGAGACCCAGTACTTC. Amino acid sequence: CASSLTGVETQYF.

The V and J genes are TRBV6-5 and TRBJ1-1; 7 bases are shared with TRBD1. CDR3 size: 15 residues. Germline assignment: CDR1 MNHEY and CDR2 SVGAGI. V was pared by 2 bases and J by 9 bases, with 12 bases of the junction left unmatched. The CDR3 DNA reads as TGTGCCAGCAGTTACGGTATGGGGCAGGGGGTTCAAGCTTTCTTT. Translation gives CASSYGMGQGVQAFF.

The J gene is TRBJ2-3, the V gene TRBV6-6; a possible D gene is TRBD2 (6 bases). Germline V gene sequence: CDR1 MNHNY, CDR2 SVGAGI (reference sequence). The V gene lost 2 bases and the J gene lost 3 bases, with 9 bases spanning the gap. There are 14 residues in the CDR3. The CDR3: CASSYTRETDTQYF. The CDR3 DNA reads TGTGCCAGCAGTTACACTCGGGAGACAGATACGCAGTATTTT.

The chain recombines TRBV3-1 (or the pseudogene TRBV3-2) with TRBJ1-2, with 7 bases fitting TRBD1. The V gene's germline CDR1 is LGHDT and CDR2 YNNKEL (reference sequence). Trimming removed 2 bases from V and 8 bases from J; junction bases left unmatched: 20. The CDR3 extends over 18 amino acids. Here the CDR3 reads CASSQTTGVLPHLIGYTF. The CDR3 bases are TGTGCCAGCAGCCAAACAACAGGGGTTTTGCCGCACCTTATAGGCTACACCTTC.

The rearrangement joins TRBV12-5 to TRBJ2-2; 9 nucleotides line up with TRBD2. CDR1 is LGHNT, CDR2 FRNRAP, per germline. This CDR3 has 16 residues. Trimming at V came to 7 bases and at J to 0 bases, leaving 6 bases not matched to a gene. CDR3 loop: CASASSGSTNTGELFF. DNA of the CDR3: TGTGCTAGTGCCAGTAGCGGGAGCACGAACACCGGGGAGCTGTTTTTT. Drawing the rest from reference TRBV12-5 and TRBJ2-2, the complete variable domain is DARVTQTPRHKVTEMGQEVTMRCQPILGHNTVFWYRQTMMQGLELLAYFRNRAPLDDSGMPKDRFSAEMPDATLATLKIQPSEPRDSAVYFCASASSGSTNTGELFFGEGSRLTVL.

The DNA for the CDR3 is TGTGCCAGCAGCCCCCTCGGCGGCTACAATGAGCAGTTCTTC. Translated, it gives CASSPLGGYNEQFF. The chain couples TRBV3-1 (or the pseudogene TRBV3-2) to TRBJ2-1, with D hard to call. With 4 bases removed from V and 3 bases from J, the gap between germline ends came to 10 bases. In germline, CDR1 is LGHDT, CDR2 YNNKEL (reference sequence). The CDR3 sequence is 14 residues long.

The chain couples TRBV2 to TRBJ2-2, with 15 nucleotides matching TRBD2. V lost 4 bases, J lost 4 bases, and 10 bases stayed unmatched. The CDR3 covers 19 residues. The germline gives CDR1 SNHLY, CDR2 FYNNEI. The CDR3 sequence is CASSVRTSGRARGTGELFF. Written as DNA, the CDR3 is TGTGCCAGCAGTGTAAGGACTAGCGGGAGGGCACGTGGCACCGGGGAGCTGTTTTTT.

The chain combines TRBV6-6 with TRBJ2-3; 9 bases agree with TRBD2. J was trimmed by 1 base and V by 5 bases; bases with no gene match: 10. This CDR3 spans 17 amino acids. Germline lookup yields CDR1 MNHNY and CDR2 SVGAGI (reference sequence). CDR3 coding DNA: TGTGCCAGCAGTCGAGGTTTTGCGGGGGGGGGCACAGATACGCAGTATTTT. Its translation: CASSRGFAGGGTDTQYF.

CDR3 loop: CASSRDSTGELFF. CDR3 DNA: TGTGCCAGCAGTCGTGACAGCACCGGGGAGCTGTTTTTT. The chain uses TRBV6-4 and TRBJ2-2, with a weak D call TRBD1 (5 bases). The CDR3 sequence is 13 residues long. Per the germline V gene, CDR1 is MRHNA and CDR2 is SNTAGT. Trimming cost V 5 bases and J 4 bases, with 8 bases left between them.

This chain connects TRBV28 to TRBJ2-7; tentatively, D is TRBD1 (5 bases). The V end lost 3 bases, the J end lost 1 base, and 7 bases lay between the germline ends. The CDR3 contains 13 residues. Germline CDR1 and CDR2: MDHEN and SYDVKM. CDR3 DNA: TGTGCCAGCAGTTTGGGGCAGTCCTACGAGCAGTACTTC. Translated: CASSLGQSYEQYF.

As DNA, the CDR3 is TGTGCCAGCAGCCCCGAGCCTCAACAAGAGACCCAGTACTTC. It translates to CASSPEPQQETQYF. V and J are TRBV11-3 and TRBJ2-5, with no clear D. This CDR3 comprises 14 residues. Trimming shortened V by 5 bases and J by 2 bases, and 12 bases separated the two germline ends. CDR1 is SGHNT, CDR2 YENEEA, per germline.

The rearrangement links TRBV7-3 to TRBJ2-3, with 11 bases matching TRBD2. The J segment lost 4 bases and the V segment lost 5 bases, leaving 8 bases of the junction unmatched. The V gene's germline CDR1 is SGHTA and CDR2 FQGTGA. The CDR3 contains 16 residues. Written as DNA, the CDR3 is TGTGCCAGCAGCCAAATAGCGGGGGGGGCCCCAGATACGCAGTATTTT. This translates into CASSQIAGGAPDTQYF.

The V call is TRBV4-1, the J call TRBJ2-7; 9 positions match TRBD2. The germline gives CDR1 MGHRA, CDR2 YSYEKL. CDR3 length: 15 amino acids. The ends lost 3 bases at V and 4 bases at J; junction bases unmatched: 7. CDR3 region: CASSHFSGSKYEQYF. The CDR3 DNA sequence: TGCGCCAGCAGCCACTTTAGCGGGAGTAAGTACGAGCAGTACTTC.

The rearrangement uses TRBV2 and TRBJ2-3; 9 bases align to TRBD2. Per the germline V gene, CDR1 is SNHLY and CDR2 is FYNNEI. The CDR3 contains 15 residues. The V segment lost 6 bases and the J segment 4 bases; nucleotides outside the gene matches: 8. The CDR3 nucleotides are TGTGCCAGCAGCAATGGACTAGCGTCGGCAGATACGCAGTATTTT. This encodes CASSNGLASADTQYF. The variable domain in full, with the rest retrieved from reference TRBV2 and TRBJ2-3, is EPEVTQTPSHQVTQMGQEVILRCVPISNHLYFYWYRQILGQKVEFLVSFYNNEISEKSEIFDDQFSVERPDGSNFTLKIRSTKLEDSAMYFCASSNGLASADTQYFGPGTRLTVL.

This clone is labeled medium-sized. The chain carries TRBV7-9 and TRBJ1-5, with D unclear. Trimming removed 2 bases at V and 7 bases at J, with 9 bases between. This CDR3 has 13 residues. Germline V gives CDR1 SEHNR, CDR2 FQNEAQ (reference sequence). In nucleotides, the CDR3 is TGTGCCAGCAGCTTACCAGGTCCCCAGCCCCAGCATTTT. Translation gives CASSLPGPQPQHF.

The V call is TRBV7-2, the J call TRBJ1-5; 7 nucleotides match TRBD1. The germline gives CDR1 SGHTA, CDR2 FQGNSA. V lost 4 bases, J lost 3 bases, and 9 bases stayed unmatched. This CDR3 has 16 amino acids. The CDR3 is CASSSPGQRSNQPQHF. The CDR3 nucleotides are TGTGCCAGCAGCTCCCCGGGACAGAGGTCCAATCAGCCCCAGCATTTT.

This rearrangement joins TRBV6-6 to TRBJ2-7, with TRBD1 matching over 9 bases. The CDR3 has 18 residues. In germline, CDR1 is MNHNY, CDR2 SVGAGI (reference sequence). J gave up 5 bases and V 5 bases, and 19 bases lay outside the gene matches. In DNA, the CDR3 is TGTGCCAGCAGTCCCCTGGTTGCGTCCGGGACAGGGTTCCACGAGCAGTACTTC. Amino acid sequence: CASSPLVASGTGFHEQYF.

The table lists this clone with a few counts. The V and J genes are TRBV18 and TRBJ2-7, with D possibly matching TRBD2 (6 bases). The V end was cut by 3 bases, the J end by 5 bases, with 11 bases between. There are 13 residues in the CDR3. Germline CDR1 and CDR2: KGHSH and LQKENI. CDR3 in DNA: TGTGCCAGCTCACCCATGCGGGGCCACGAGCAGTACTTC. This codes for CASSPMRGHEQYF.